Following are 12 T cell receptor beta chains from one sample sequenced in a study of cytomegalovirus exposure and HLA in healthy donors. PCR primers comprised 60 Vbeta and 13 Jbeta primers. Profiling relied on immunoSEQ multiplex PCR, and the TCRdb table lists in-frame clones only, not all of them. The sample lists about 160,000 clones, roughly 80% occurring once. The source material was PBMCs. The source is a man aged 25-45 years in good health and CMV-seropositive.

The DNA for the CDR3 is TGTGCCAGCAGCTCGGGACAGCGAGAGACCCAGTACTTC. Encoded protein: CASSSGQRETQYF. The chain has TRBV5-6 and TRBJ2-5; TRBD1 agrees at 7 bases. V was clipped by 3 bases and J by 4 bases; unmatched bases: 3. The CDR3 loop spans 13 amino acids. Germline CDR1 and CDR2: SGHDT and YYEEEE.

The chain is built from TRBV4-3 and TRBJ1-2, with 9 bases fitting TRBD1. CDR1 and CDR2 (germline): LGHNA, YSLEER. The length of the CDR3 is 16 residues. V shed 0 bases and J 4 bases; nucleotides not matched to a gene: 6. This chain's CDR3 is CASSQDPGQGSYGYTF. CDR3 sequence (DNA): TGCGCCAGCAGCCAAGATCCGGGACAGGGATCCTATGGCTACACCTTC.

To note about this clone: Other DNA sequences in the sample encode the same CDR3. The CDR3 nucleotides read TGTGCCAGCAGTGAACGGGGACAGCCACAAGAGACCCAGTACTTC. Translation gives CASSERGQPQETQYF. This chain connects TRBV2 to TRBJ2-5, with 7 bases lining up with TRBD1. There are 15 residues in the CDR3. After removal of 2 bases from V and 2 bases from J, the junction contained 5 bases not matched to a gene. Germline V CDR1 and CDR2: SNHLY, FYNNEI. The variable domain in full, completed from reference TRBV2 and TRBJ2-5, reads EPEVTQTPSHQVTQMGQEVILRCVPISNHLYFYWYRQILGQKVEFLVSFYNNEISEKSEIFDDQFSVERPDGSNFTLKIRSTKLEDSAMYFCASSERGQPQETQYFGPGTRLLVL.

V usage is TRBV10-3 and J usage is TRBJ2-1; a weak D match, TRBD2 (5 bases). The ends were cut back, 11 bases at V and 6 bases at J, with 14 bases in the middle. The germline V gene encodes CDR1 ENHRY and CDR2 SYGVKD. The CDR3 covers 12 residues. For the CDR3, the DNA is TGTGCCGCGACGGGAATAAGCAATGAGCAGTTCTTC. This codes for CAATGISNEQFF.

The genes are TRBV28 and TRBJ1-4; no clear D gene. Trimming left V 1 base short and J 3 bases short, with 12 bases between. Germline-derived CDR1 and CDR2 are MDHEN and SYDVKM. There are 16 residues in the CDR3. In nucleotides, the CDR3 is TGTGCCAGCAGTTTATTGGGGAGGACGGCTAATGAAAAACTGTTTTTT. Residues: CASSLLGRTANEKLFF.

The chain carries TRBV9 and TRBJ2-7; possibly TRBD1 for D (6 bases). The V gene's germline CDR1 is SGDLS and CDR2 YYNGEE. Trimming left V 4 bases short and J 2 bases short, with 10 bases between. The CDR3 sequence is 13 residues long. In nucleotides, the CDR3 is TGTGCCAGCAGCCGGGCAGGGGCCTACGAGCAGTACTTC. Encoded protein: CASSRAGAYEQYF.

This clone was counted between two and nine times. The rearrangement links TRBV18 to TRBJ2-7, with no clear D. Looked up from germline, CDR1 is KGHSH and CDR2 is LQKENI. There are 14 residues in the CDR3. V dropped 2 bases and J dropped 2 bases, with 10 bases sitting between them. The DNA for the CDR3 is TGTGCCAGCTCACCAGAGCAAGTTACCTACGAGCAGTACTTC. Protein sequence: CASSPEQVTYEQYF.

This chain uses TRBV2 with TRBJ1-5, with D possibly TRBD1 on 5 matching bases. Germline V gives CDR1 SNHLY, CDR2 FYNNEI. Trimming pared 1 base from V and 7 bases from J, leaving 5 bases between. There are 12 residues in the CDR3. The CDR3 spells CASSEEGQPQHF. The CDR3 DNA reads as TGTGCCAGCAGTGAAGAGGGGCAGCCCCAGCATTTT.

The CDR3 DNA sequence: TGTGCCAGCAGTCAGGAAATGAACACTGAAGCTTTCTTT. Protein sequence: CASSQEMNTEAFF. The chain couples TRBV2 to TRBJ1-1; D remains ambiguous. V was trimmed by 5 bases and J by 0 bases, leaving 7 bases between them. The CDR3 is made up of 13 amino acids. The germline V gene has CDR1 SNHLY and CDR2 FYNNEI.

V gene TRBV28 combines with J gene TRBJ1-1; tentative D call: TRBD1 (5 bases). The germline CDR1 and CDR2 sequences are MDHEN and SYDVKM. Deletions cut 6 bases from V and 6 bases from J, with 11 bases between. This CDR3 spans 12 amino acids. The CDR3: CASSREGAEAFF. The CDR3 coding sequence is TGTGCCAGCAGCAGGGAAGGGGCTGAAGCTTTCTTT.

The chain links TRBV6-5 to TRBJ2-3, with D possibly TRBD1 on 5 matching bases. CDR1 is MNHEY, CDR2 SVGAGI, per germline. CDR3 length: 15 residues. V lost 6 bases, J lost 2 bases, and 15 bases lay in between. The DNA for the CDR3 is TGTGCCAGCAGAAAAATAGGGGAAGCCACAGATACGCAGTATTTT. This codes for CASRKIGEATDTQYF.

The gene calls are TRBV6-1 and TRBJ2-7, with D possibly TRBD2 on 6 matching bases. The CDR3 totals 14 residues. Trimming took 6 bases from V and 5 from J, leaving 17 bases between them. Germline loops: CDR1 MNHNS, CDR2 SASEGT. CDR3 amino acids: CASRGLEMSDEQYF. CDR3 nucleotides: TGTGCCAGCAGGGGACTGGAAATGTCGGACGAGCAGTACTTC.